The T cell receptor (beta chain) under discussion was sequenced for a study of blood T cell repertoires in COVID-19. Study at large: In each case, the material was cDNA or gDNA derived from T cells, B-cell-depleted T cells, or PBMCs.

In the original analysis: From reference gene primer amplification, estimates of nucleated cell counts were derived. Method: immunoSEQ multiplex PCR; TCRdb's copy keeps in-frame clones and lacks some. V, J and clone size are taken as reported in that table, and D and trimming were inferred from the DNA itself. Of over 75,000 clones in the sample, about 80% were seen once. V dropped 3 bases and J dropped 4 bases, with 16 bases sitting between them. CDR3 length equals 16 residues. The germline V gene has CDR1 GTSNPN and CDR2 SVGIG (reference sequence). The sequenced sample consisted of peripheral blood. This chain connects TRBV30 to TRBJ1-6; possible D gene TRBD1, 5 bases. The origin of this receptor is a human donor in a cohort sampled during active COVID-19. CDR3 DNA: TGTGCCTGGAGAGATTCTACCGGGACTTATAATTCACCCCTCCACTTT. This encodes CAWRDSTGTYNSPLHF.